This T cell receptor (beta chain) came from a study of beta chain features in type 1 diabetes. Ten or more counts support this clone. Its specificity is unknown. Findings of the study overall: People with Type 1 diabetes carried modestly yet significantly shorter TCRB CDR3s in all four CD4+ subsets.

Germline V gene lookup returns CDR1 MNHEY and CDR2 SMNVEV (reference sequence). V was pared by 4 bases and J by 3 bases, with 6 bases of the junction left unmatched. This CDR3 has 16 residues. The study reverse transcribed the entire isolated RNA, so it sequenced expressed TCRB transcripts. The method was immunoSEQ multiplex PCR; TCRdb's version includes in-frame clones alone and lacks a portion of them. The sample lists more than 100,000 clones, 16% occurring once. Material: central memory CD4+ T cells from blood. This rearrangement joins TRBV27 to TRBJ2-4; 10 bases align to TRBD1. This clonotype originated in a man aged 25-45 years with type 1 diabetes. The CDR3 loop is CASSSLGTGDKNIQYF. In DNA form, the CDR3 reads TGTGCCAGCAGTTCCCTCGGGACAGGGGACAAAAACATTCAGTACTTC.